Listed below are T cell receptor beta chains from one sample, sequenced in a study of cytomegalovirus exposure and HLA in healthy donors. The repertoire was sequenced with immunoSEQ multiplex PCR; TCRdb's copy has only in-frame clones and lacks some. The table lists about 360,000 clones, roughly 88% of them singletons, with about 0.8% in the top ten. The specimen sequenced was PBMCs. The receptors here all came from a woman younger than 35 in good health and CMV-seronegative. Each CDR3 is given with its conserved first and last residue. The order of the fields is clone size, V gene, D gene, J gene, CDR3 protein, CDR3 DNA. The D gene is left open where the match is weak. The listing skips clone size in some rows; elsewhere it reads once, few, many or a size class.

clone_size: -; v_call: TRBV11-2; d_call: TRBD1; j_call: TRBJ2-2; cdr3_aa: CASSYFPRGHPNTGELFF; cdr3_nt: TGTGCCAGCAGCTACTTTCCTAGGGGGCACCCGAACACCGGGGAGCTGTTTTTT
clone_size: -; v_call: TRBV6-4; d_call: TRBD1; j_call: TRBJ2-7; cdr3_aa: CASSETGASYEQYF; cdr3_nt: TGTGCCAGCAGCGAGACAGGGGCCTCCTACGAGCAGTACTTC
clone_size: -; v_call: TRBV4-1; d_call: TRBD1; j_call: TRBJ1-1; cdr3_aa: CASGQGVAEAFF; cdr3_nt: TGCGCCAGCGGACAGGGTGTCGCTGAAGCTTTCTTT
clone_size: -; v_call: TRBV11-2; d_call: TRBD1; j_call: TRBJ1-3; cdr3_aa: CASSRDRGPPTGNTIYF; cdr3_nt: TGTGCCAGCAGCCGGGACAGGGGCCCCCCGACTGGAAACACCATATATTTT
clone_size: -; v_call: TRBV7-8; d_call: -; j_call: TRBJ1-5; cdr3_aa: CASSSLVGRGKEYSNQPQHF; cdr3_nt: TGTGCCAGCAGCTCCCTGGTTGGGAGAGGAAAGGAATATAGCAATCAGCCCCAGCATTTT
clone_size: -; v_call: TRBV7-9; d_call: TRBD2; j_call: TRBJ2-1; cdr3_aa: CASSPREGSYNEQFF; cdr3_nt: TGTGCCAGCAGCCCAAGGGAGGGGTCCTACAATGAGCAGTTCTTC
clone_size: -; v_call: TRBV7-6; d_call: TRBD2; j_call: TRBJ2-2; cdr3_aa: CASSLETSGGHTGELFF; cdr3_nt: TGTGCCAGCAGCTTGGAAACTAGCGGGGGGCACACCGGGGAGCTGTTTTTT
clone_size: -; v_call: TRBV28; d_call: TRBD1; j_call: TRBJ1-2; cdr3_aa: CASSLRTGGFYGYTF; cdr3_nt: TGTGCCAGCAGTTTACGGACAGGGGGCTTCTATGGCTACACCTTC
clone_size: -; v_call: TRBV4-2; d_call: -; j_call: TRBJ1-5; cdr3_aa: CASSQVADPGQPQHF; cdr3_nt: TGTGCCAGCAGCCAAGTAGCTGACCCGGGGCAGCCCCAGCATTTT
clone_size: -; v_call: TRBV6-5; d_call: TRBD2; j_call: TRBJ2-7; cdr3_aa: CASSRTRSSYEQYF; cdr3_nt: TGTGCCAGCTCCCGGACTAGGAGCTCCTACGAGCAGTACTTC
clone_size: -; v_call: TRBV28; d_call: TRBD2; j_call: TRBJ2-5; cdr3_aa: CASSLGDWGGQETQYF; cdr3_nt: TGTGCCAGCAGTTTAGGGGATTGGGGGGGCCAAGAGACCCAGTACTTC
clone_size: -; v_call: TRBV7-2; d_call: -; j_call: TRBJ1-2; cdr3_aa: CASSLGTLTMGYTF; cdr3_nt: TGTGCCAGCAGCTTGGGGACTCTAACTATGGGCTACACCTTC
clone_size: -; v_call: TRBV6-5; d_call: -; j_call: TRBJ2-7; cdr3_aa: CASRRTGGREQYF; cdr3_nt: TGTGCCAGCAGACGTACAGGCGGCCGCGAGCAGTACTTC
clone_size: -; v_call: TRBV30; d_call: -; j_call: TRBJ1-3; cdr3_aa: CAWSRSSGNTIYF; cdr3_nt: TGTGCCTGGAGTCGTAGTTCTGGAAACACCATATATTTT
clone_size: -; v_call: TRBV27; d_call: -; j_call: TRBJ1-3; cdr3_aa: CASSLSRSTGNTIYF; cdr3_nt: TGTGCCAGCAGTTTATCGAGGAGCACTGGAAACACCATATATTTT
clone_size: once; v_call: TRBV5-6; d_call: -; j_call: TRBJ2-1; cdr3_aa: CASSFGTSNEQFF; cdr3_nt: TGTGCCAGCAGCTTTGGGACTTCTAATGAGCAGTTCTTC
clone_size: -; v_call: TRBV18; d_call: -; j_call: TRBJ2-6; cdr3_aa: CASSPARELGANVLTF; cdr3_nt: TGTGCCAGCTCCCCGGCACGGGAACTGGGGGCCAACGTCCTGACTTTC
clone_size: -; v_call: TRBV5-1; d_call: -; j_call: TRBJ2-5; cdr3_aa: CASSFAGEGLQETQYF; cdr3_nt: TGCGCCAGCAGCTTCGCAGGGGAAGGTCTCCAAGAGACCCAGTACTTC
clone_size: -; v_call: TRBV30; d_call: -; j_call: TRBJ1-3; cdr3_aa: CAWSTSTGSSSGNTIYF; cdr3_nt: TGTGCCTGGAGTACCTCAACGGGTTCTAGCTCTGGAAACACCATATATTTT
clone_size: -; v_call: TRBV19; d_call: -; j_call: TRBJ2-1; cdr3_aa: CATLDRVSSYNEQFF; cdr3_nt: TGTGCCACCCTCGATCGGGTTAGCTCCTACAATGAGCAGTTCTTC
clone_size: -; v_call: TRBV27; d_call: TRBD1; j_call: TRBJ1-5; cdr3_aa: CATIGQGGQPQHF; cdr3_nt: TGTGCCACCATCGGACAGGGCGGACAGCCCCAGCATTTT
clone_size: -; v_call: TRBV7-6; d_call: -; j_call: TRBJ1-3; cdr3_aa: CAVAGDSSGNTIYF; cdr3_nt: TGTGCAGTCGCAGGGGATTCCTCTGGAAACACCATATATTTT
clone_size: -; v_call: TRBV6-5; d_call: TRBD1; j_call: TRBJ1-4; cdr3_aa: CASSYNRQGTSEKLFF; cdr3_nt: TGTGCCAGCAGTTACAACCGACAGGGTACTAGCGAAAAACTGTTTTTT
clone_size: -; v_call: TRBV7-9; d_call: -; j_call: TRBJ2-5; cdr3_aa: CASIRSETQYF; cdr3_nt: TGTGCCAGCATCCGGTCAGAGACCCAGTACTTC
clone_size: -; v_call: TRBV6-1; d_call: TRBD1; j_call: TRBJ2-1; cdr3_aa: CASRPYRGSYNEQFF; cdr3_nt: TGTGCCAGCAGGCCTTACAGGGGATCCTACAATGAGCAGTTCTTC
clone_size: -; v_call: TRBV9; d_call: TRBD2; j_call: TRBJ2-1; cdr3_aa: CASSGVSGRDEQFF; cdr3_nt: TGTGCCAGCAGCGGCGTTAGCGGGAGAGATGAGCAGTTCTTC
clone_size: -; v_call: TRBV5-1; d_call: -; j_call: TRBJ2-3; cdr3_aa: CATRGVASTDTQYF; cdr3_nt: TGCGCCACCAGAGGGGTGGCGAGTACAGATACGCAGTATTTT
clone_size: -; v_call: TRBV28; d_call: TRBD1; j_call: TRBJ2-7; cdr3_aa: CASSFVGGSRGPYEQYF; cdr3_nt: TGTGCCAGCAGTTTCGTAGGGGGCTCTAGGGGACCATACGAGCAGTACTTC
clone_size: -; v_call: TRBV30; d_call: -; j_call: TRBJ1-3; cdr3_aa: CAWSEVSGFGNTIYF; cdr3_nt: TGTGCCTGGAGTGAGGTTTCGGGGTTCGGGAACACCATATATTTT
clone_size: -; v_call: TRBV21-1; d_call: -; j_call: TRBJ1-6; cdr3_aa: CATIRDMNSNLVDF; cdr3_nt: TGTGCCACCATCCGGGACATGAACTCTAATTTGGTCGACTTT
clone_size: -; v_call: TRBV13; d_call: -; j_call: TRBJ2-6; cdr3_aa: CASSLEIRSGLLNGANVLTF; cdr3_nt: TGTGCCAGCAGCTTAGAAATTCGGAGCGGGCTCCTAAACGGGGCCAACGTCCTGACTTTC
clone_size: -; v_call: TRBV27; d_call: -; j_call: TRBJ1-1; cdr3_aa: CASSFSGSGTEAFF; cdr3_nt: TGTGCCAGCAGTTTCTCGGGATCGGGCACTGAAGCTTTCTTT
clone_size: -; v_call: TRBV7-9; d_call: -; j_call: TRBJ2-7; cdr3_aa: CASSLEFSAGFSYEQYF; cdr3_nt: TGTGCCAGCAGCTTAGAGTTCTCGGCAGGGTTCTCCTACGAGCAGTACTTC
clone_size: few; v_call: TRBV11-2; d_call: TRBD1; j_call: TRBJ1-3; cdr3_aa: CASSFGTYRGVENYF; cdr3_nt: TGTGCCAGCAGCTTTGGGACTTACAGGGGCGTGGAGAACTATTTT
clone_size: -; v_call: TRBV6-1; d_call: TRBD1; j_call: TRBJ1-1; cdr3_aa: CASSHRGNTEAFF; cdr3_nt: TGTGCCAGCAGTCACAGGGGGAACACTGAAGCTTTCTTT
clone_size: once; v_call: TRBV27; d_call: TRBD1; j_call: TRBJ2-1; cdr3_aa: CASSPGQGAYNEQFF; cdr3_nt: TGTGCCAGCAGTCCCGGACAGGGGGCCTACAATGAGCAGTTCTTC
clone_size: -; v_call: TRBV15; d_call: TRBD2; j_call: TRBJ2-3; cdr3_aa: CATSSGGLAGPDTQYF; cdr3_nt: TGTGCCACCAGCAGCGGTGGGCTAGCGGGTCCAGATACGCAGTATTTT
clone_size: -; v_call: TRBV28; d_call: -; j_call: TRBJ1-1; cdr3_aa: CASSLWAGVNTEAFF; cdr3_nt: TGTGCCAGCAGTTTATGGGCAGGGGTGAACACTGAAGCTTTCTTT
clone_size: -; v_call: TRBV5-1; d_call: -; j_call: TRBJ2-7; cdr3_aa: CASSLDWGSYEQYF; cdr3_nt: TGCGCCAGCAGCTTGGACTGGGGCTCATACGAGCAGTACTTC
clone_size: -; v_call: TRBV14; d_call: TRBD1; j_call: TRBJ2-5; cdr3_aa: CASSRTGSETQYF; cdr3_nt: TGTGCCAGCAGCCGGACAGGGTCCGAGACCCAGTACTTC